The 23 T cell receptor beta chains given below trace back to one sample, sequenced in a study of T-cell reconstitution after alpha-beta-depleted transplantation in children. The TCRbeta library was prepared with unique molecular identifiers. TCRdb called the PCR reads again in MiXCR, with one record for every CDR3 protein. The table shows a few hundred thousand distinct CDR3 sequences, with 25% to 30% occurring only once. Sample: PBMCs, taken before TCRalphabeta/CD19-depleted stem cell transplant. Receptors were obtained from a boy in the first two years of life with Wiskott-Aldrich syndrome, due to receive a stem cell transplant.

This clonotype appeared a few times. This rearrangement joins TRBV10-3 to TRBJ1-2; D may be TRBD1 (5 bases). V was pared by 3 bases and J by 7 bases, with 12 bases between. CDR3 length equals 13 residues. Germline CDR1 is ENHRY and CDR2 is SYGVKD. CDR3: CAISDPGGFGYTF. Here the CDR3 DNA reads TGTGCCATCAGTGACCCCGGGGGTTTTGGCTACACCTTC.

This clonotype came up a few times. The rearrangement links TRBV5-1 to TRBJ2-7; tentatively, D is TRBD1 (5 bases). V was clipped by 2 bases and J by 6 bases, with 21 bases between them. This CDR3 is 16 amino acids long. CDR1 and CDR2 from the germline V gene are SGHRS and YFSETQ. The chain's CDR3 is CASSFLFSTVVGEQYF. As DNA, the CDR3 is TGCGCCAGCAGCTTCCTCTTCTCGACAGTCGTAGGCGAGCAGTACTTC.

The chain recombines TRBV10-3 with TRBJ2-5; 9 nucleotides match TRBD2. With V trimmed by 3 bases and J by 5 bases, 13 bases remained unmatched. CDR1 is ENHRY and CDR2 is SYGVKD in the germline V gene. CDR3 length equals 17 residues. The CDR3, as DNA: TGTGCCATCAGTGAAAGTCTAGCGGGAAGAGTAGGGGAGACCCAGTACTTC. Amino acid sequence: CAISESLAGRVGETQYF.

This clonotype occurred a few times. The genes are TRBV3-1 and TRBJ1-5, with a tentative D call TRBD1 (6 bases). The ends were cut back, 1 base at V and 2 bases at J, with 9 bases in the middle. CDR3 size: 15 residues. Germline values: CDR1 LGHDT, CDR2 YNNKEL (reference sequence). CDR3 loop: CASSQGRGGNQPQHF. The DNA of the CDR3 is TGTGCCAGCAGCCAAGGCAGGGGTGGCAATCAGCCCCAGCATTTT. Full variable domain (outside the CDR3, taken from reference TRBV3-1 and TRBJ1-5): DTAVSQTPKYLVTQMGNDKSIKCEQNLGHDTMYWYKQDSKKFLKIMFSYNNKELIINETVPNRFSPKSPDKAHLNLHINSLELGDSAVYFCASSQGRGGNQPQHFGDGTRLSIL.

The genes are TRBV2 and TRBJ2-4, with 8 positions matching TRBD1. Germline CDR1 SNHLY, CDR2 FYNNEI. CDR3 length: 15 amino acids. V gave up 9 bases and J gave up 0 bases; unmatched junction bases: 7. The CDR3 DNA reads TGTGCCAGTACAGGGGGTGGGCTAGCCAAAAACATTCAGTACTTC. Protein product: CASTGGGLAKNIQYF.

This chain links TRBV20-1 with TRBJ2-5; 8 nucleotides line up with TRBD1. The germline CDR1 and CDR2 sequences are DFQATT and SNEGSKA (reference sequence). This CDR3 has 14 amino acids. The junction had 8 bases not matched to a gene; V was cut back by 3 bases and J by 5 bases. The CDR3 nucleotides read TGCAGTGCTAGCGACAGGGGAACCGGGGAGACCCAGTACTTC. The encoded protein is CSASDRGTGETQYF.

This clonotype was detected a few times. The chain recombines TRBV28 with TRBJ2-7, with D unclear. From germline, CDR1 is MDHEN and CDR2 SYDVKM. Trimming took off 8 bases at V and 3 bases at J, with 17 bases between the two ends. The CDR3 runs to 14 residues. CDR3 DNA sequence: TGTGCCAGCGCCCCGGTGCGACCCAGCTACGAGCAGTACTTC. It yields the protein CASAPVRPSYEQYF.

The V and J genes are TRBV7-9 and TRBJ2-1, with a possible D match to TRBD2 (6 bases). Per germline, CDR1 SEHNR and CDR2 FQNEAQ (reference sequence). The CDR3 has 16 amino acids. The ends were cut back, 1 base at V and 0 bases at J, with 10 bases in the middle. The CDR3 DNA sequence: TGTGCCAGCAGCTTAGAGGGACTCGTCTCCTACAATGAGCAGTTCTTC. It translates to CASSLEGLVSYNEQFF.

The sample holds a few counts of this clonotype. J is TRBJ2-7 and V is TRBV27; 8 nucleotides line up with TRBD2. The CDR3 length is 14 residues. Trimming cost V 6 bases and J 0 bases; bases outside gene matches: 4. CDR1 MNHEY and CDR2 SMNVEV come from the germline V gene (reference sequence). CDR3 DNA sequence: TGTGCCAGCAGGACTAGCGAAATCTCCTACGAGCAGTACTTC. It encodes CASRTSEISYEQYF.

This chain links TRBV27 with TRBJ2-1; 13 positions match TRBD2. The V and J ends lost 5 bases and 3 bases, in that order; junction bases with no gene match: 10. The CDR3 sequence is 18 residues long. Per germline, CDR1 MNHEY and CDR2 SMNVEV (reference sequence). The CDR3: CASSNKGLAGTYYNEQFF. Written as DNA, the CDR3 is TGTGCCAGCAGTAATAAGGGACTAGCGGGAACATACTACAATGAGCAGTTCTTC.

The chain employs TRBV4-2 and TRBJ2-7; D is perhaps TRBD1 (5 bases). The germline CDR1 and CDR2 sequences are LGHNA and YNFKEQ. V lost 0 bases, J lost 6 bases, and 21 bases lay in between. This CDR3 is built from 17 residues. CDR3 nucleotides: TGTGCCAGCAGCCAAGATGGTCCTTCGGCAGGGTCGTTCGAGCAGTACTTC. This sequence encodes CASSQDGPSAGSFEQYF.

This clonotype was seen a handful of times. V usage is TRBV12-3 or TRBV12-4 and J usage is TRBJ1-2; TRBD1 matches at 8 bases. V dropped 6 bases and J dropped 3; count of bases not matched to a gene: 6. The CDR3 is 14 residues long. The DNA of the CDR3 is TGTGCCAGCAGCCCGACAGGGGCTCACTATGGCTACACCTTC. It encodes CASSPTGAHYGYTF.

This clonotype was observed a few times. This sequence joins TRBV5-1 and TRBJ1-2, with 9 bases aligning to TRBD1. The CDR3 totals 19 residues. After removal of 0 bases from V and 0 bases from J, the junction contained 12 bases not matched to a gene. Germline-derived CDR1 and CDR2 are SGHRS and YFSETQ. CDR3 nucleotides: TGCGCCAGCAGCTTGGTCGCACGGGGACAGGGCGTTTCTAACTATGGCTACACCTTC. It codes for CASSLVARGQGVSNYGYTF.

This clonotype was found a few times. In DNA, the CDR3 is TGTGCCAGCAGTCCCGACCCTCCTACTAGCGGGTCCTACAATGAGCAGTTCTTC. This encodes CASSPDPPTSGSYNEQFF. The chain has TRBV27 and TRBJ2-1, with 9 bases fitting TRBD2. CDR3 length: 18 residues. V gave up 5 bases and J gave up 1 base; unmatched junction bases: 12. The germline V gene encodes CDR1 MNHEY and CDR2 SMNVEV (reference sequence).

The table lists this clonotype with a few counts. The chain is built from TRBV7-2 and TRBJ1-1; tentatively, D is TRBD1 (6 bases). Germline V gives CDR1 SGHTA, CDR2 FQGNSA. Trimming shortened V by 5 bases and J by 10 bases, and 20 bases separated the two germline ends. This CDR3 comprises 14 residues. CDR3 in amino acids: CASSPGIGGKGAFF. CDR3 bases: TGTGCCAGCAGCCCGGGGATCGGGGGCAAGGGAGCTTTCTTT.

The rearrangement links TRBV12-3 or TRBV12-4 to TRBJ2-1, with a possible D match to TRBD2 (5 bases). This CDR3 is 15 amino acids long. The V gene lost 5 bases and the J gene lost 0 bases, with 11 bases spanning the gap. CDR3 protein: CASSAGESSYNEQFF. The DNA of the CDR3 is TGTGCCAGCAGTGCCGGGGAGAGCTCCTACAATGAGCAGTTCTTC.

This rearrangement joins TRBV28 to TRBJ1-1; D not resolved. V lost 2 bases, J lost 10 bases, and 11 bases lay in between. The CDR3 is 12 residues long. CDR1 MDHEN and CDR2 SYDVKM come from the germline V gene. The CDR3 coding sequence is TGTGCCAGCAGTTTAAGTAGGCGGCGAGCTTTCTTT. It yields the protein CASSLSRRRAFF.

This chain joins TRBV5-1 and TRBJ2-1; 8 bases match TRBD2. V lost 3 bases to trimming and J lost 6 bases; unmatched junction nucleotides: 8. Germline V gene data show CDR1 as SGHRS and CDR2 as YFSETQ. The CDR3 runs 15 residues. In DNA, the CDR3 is TGCGCCAGCAGCTCCGGGACTAGATTTTCCAATGAGCAGTTCTTC. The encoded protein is CASSSGTRFSNEQFF. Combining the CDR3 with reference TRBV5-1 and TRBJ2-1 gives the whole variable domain KAGVTQTPRYLIKTRGQQVTLSCSPISGHRSVSWYQQTPGQGLQFLFEYFSETQRNKGNFPGRFSGRQFSNSRSEMNVSTLELGDSALYLCASSSGTRFSNEQFFGPGTRLTVL.

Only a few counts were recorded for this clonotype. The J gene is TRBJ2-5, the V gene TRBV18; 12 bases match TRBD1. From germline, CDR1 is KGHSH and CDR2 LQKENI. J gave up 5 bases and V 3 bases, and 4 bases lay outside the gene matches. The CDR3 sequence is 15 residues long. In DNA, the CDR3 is TGTGCCAGCTCACCGGGGACAGGGGGCAGTGAGACCCAGTACTTC. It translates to CASSPGTGGSETQYF.

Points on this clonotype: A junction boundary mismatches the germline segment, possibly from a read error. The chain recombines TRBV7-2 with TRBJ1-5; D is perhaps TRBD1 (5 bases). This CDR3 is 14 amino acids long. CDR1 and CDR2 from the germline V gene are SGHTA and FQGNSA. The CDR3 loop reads CASSLATEGQPQHF. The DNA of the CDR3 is TGTGCCAGCAGCCTAGCGACAGAGGGCCAGCCCCAGCATTTT.

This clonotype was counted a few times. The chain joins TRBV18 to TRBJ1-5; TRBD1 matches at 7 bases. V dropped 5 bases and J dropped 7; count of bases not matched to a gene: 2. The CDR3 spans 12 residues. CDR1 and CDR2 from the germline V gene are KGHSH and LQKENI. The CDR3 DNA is TGTGCCAGCTCAAACAGGGGCCAGCCCCAGCATTTT. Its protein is CASSNRGQPQHF.

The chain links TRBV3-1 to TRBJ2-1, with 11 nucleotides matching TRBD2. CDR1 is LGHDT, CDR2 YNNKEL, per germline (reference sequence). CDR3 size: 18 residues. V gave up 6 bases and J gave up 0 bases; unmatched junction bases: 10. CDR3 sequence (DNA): TGTGCCAGCAGTCCTAGCGGGAGGTCCACAAGCTCCTACAATGAGCAGTTCTTC. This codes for CASSPSGRSTSSYNEQFF.

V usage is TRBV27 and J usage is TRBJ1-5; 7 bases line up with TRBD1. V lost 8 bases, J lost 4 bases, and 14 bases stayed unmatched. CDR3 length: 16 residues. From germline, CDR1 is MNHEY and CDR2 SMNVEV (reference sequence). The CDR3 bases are TGTGCCAGCGCTTTAGGACCGGGACAGCCGAATCAGCCCCAGCATTTT. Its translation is CASALGPGQPNQPQHF.